This T cell receptor (beta chain) is from a study of Graves' ophthalmopathy and Graves' hyperthyroidism (dated by TCRdb to between 2017 and 2018). For the study in its entirety: Peripheral blood samples were taken at the time of initial diagnosis, before any treatment was given. After sampling, hyperthyroidism patients received methimazole starting at 30 mg daily, and ophthalmopathy patients received high-dose intravenous methylprednisolone. T-cell repertoires of thyroid tissue and blood were compared in more than 5 hyperthyroidism patients. To explore V-J signatures distinguishing ophthalmopathy from hyperthyroidism, a discovery set of roughly 100 patients (roughly 45 ophthalmopathy, roughly 56 stable hyperthyroidism) was enrolled. The study used TCR beta repertoire signatures to distinguish Graves' ophthalmopathy from Graves' hyperthyroidism and to predict progression to ophthalmopathy. An independent validation cohort comprised 18 hyperthyroidism patients and roughly 15 patients who later progressed from hyperthyroidism to ophthalmopathy. In total, 120 to 150 blood samples were TCR-sequenced: fewer than 50 ophthalmopathy, some 75 hyperthyroidism and roughly 17 hyperthyroidism-to-ophthalmopathy patients. Overall results and qualifications from the work: In validation, the model predicted ophthalmopathy progression with 55% to 71% sensitivity and approximately 72% specificity; more than ten predicted patients were CT-confirmed with GO in a median of 6.5 months. Most of the expanded thyroid clonotypes with a frequency above 0.001 were also detected in blood, and it was suggested that the thyroid immune response may be reflected by blood repertoires. In cross-validation, the 13-signature model distinguished ophthalmopathy from stable hyperthyroidism with 85% to 90% sensitivity and roughly 81% specificity, and in the test set the corresponding values were approximately 79% and 70%. No statistical method was used to predetermine the sample size, and group allocation was not hidden from the investigators.

The ophthalmopathy patients had moderately to severely active disease, with a Clinical Activity Score of 3 or higher, a NOSPECS grade of 4 or higher, and a disease duration of less than 3 months. Patients with other autoimmune diseases, uncontrolled infections, pregnancy or lactation were excluded from the study. Clinical symptoms, serum thyroxine, TRAb, thyroid ultrasound and orbital computed tomography were used for diagnosis. Ficoll-Paque density gradient centrifugation was used to isolate PBMCs from 9.5 to 10 ml of fresh peripheral blood. Trizol reagent was used to extract the total RNA, and its quality was then checked on an Agilent 2100 Bioanalyzer. TCR beta CDR3 regions were amplified from RNA transcripts for repertoire sequencing. The first round was an RT-PCR using HTBI primers with the Qiagen OneStep RT-PCR kit, and this first round was followed by a second-round multiplex PCR, then size selection and purification. Sequencing of the libraries was carried out on an Illumina HiSeq2000 in paired-end mode with 100 bp reads. Per the source publication's procedure: SOAPnuke was used for read processing, and reads with adapters, uncalled bases, a mean Phred below 15, or no exact constant-primer or identifier match were discarded. COPE v1.2.5 was used to merge high-quality paired reads. Each unique nucleotide sequence was treated as a clonotype, and MiTCR v1.1 was used to align the clonotypes to the IMGT TRB V, D and J references. The analysis was limited to V-J combinations with a frequency above 0.0001, which together covered 99% to 99.2% of repertoires. A TCR clonal expansion and chaos score per V-J combination was defined as the ratio of F50 clonal expansion to chaos observed in the TCRdist matrix. Welch's t-statistics and random forest were used to reduce features to about a dozen V-J combinations, which were fed into a naive Bayes classifier. Thyroid-blood repertoire similarity was quantified with the Morisita-Horn index. TCRdb applied fastp at Q25 and MiXCR to the public reads, then kept only in-frame beta chains. Identical CDR3 protein sequences are pooled into one entry, listed with their most common genes and DNA. TCRdb, not the original authors, processed these V and J calls. The sample table records approximately 700,000 distinct CDR3 sequences; around 40% of these occur just once. The top ten hold about 40% of the sample.

The junction shows trimming of 1 base on V and 12 bases on J, plus 16 bases between the germline ends. CDR3 length: 12 amino acids, cysteine to phenylalanine. Of the read, only the CDR3 DNA is kept; its 36 bases are in frame from base 1. CDR1 is given as DFQATT and CDR2 as SNEGSKA, both from the germline V gene (reference sequence). This clonotype has only one observation. The target of this receptor is not known. The record has no base qualities; no much larger clone is one base away. One read amounts to weak evidence. The rearrangement combines TRBV20-1 with TRBJ2-7; a weak D assignment points to TRBD2 (6 bases agree). This sequence was found in an adult man with Graves' ophthalmopathy. The sample taken for sequencing was peripheral blood. For the CDR3, the sequence is CSARVPGEESYF. The nucleotides are TGCAGTGCTAGAGTTCCGGGGGAGGAGTCGTACTTC.